Following are 16 T cell receptor beta chains from one sample sequenced in a study of T cell responses to AZD1222 COVID-19 vaccine. The method was immunoSEQ multiplex PCR; TCRdb's version includes in-frame clones alone and lacks a portion of them. The sample carries approximately 180,000 clones, around 94% recorded once. Sequencing used peripheral blood, obtained on day 0 of AZD1222 vaccination. These receptors originate from an adult in good health.

The gene calls are TRBV9 and TRBJ2-5; perhaps TRBD2 as D (6 bases). V gave up 1 base and J gave up 1 base, with 8 bases separating them. Germline lookup yields CDR1 SGDLS and CDR2 YYNGEE. This CDR3 has 14 residues. Here the CDR3 reads CASSVRGSQETQYF. In DNA form, the CDR3 reads TGTGCCAGCAGCGTACGGGGGAGCCAAGAGACCCAGTACTTC.

The chain links TRBV11-2 to TRBJ2-3; 9 bases match TRBD2. V gave up 5 bases and J gave up 3 bases; unmatched junction bases: 9. The CDR3 has 16 residues. The germline gives CDR1 SGHAT, CDR2 FQNNGV. The CDR3 region is CASSPTSTSGTDTQYF. The CDR3, as DNA: TGTGCCAGCAGCCCTACCTCGACTAGCGGTACAGATACGCAGTATTTT.

The chain links TRBV19 to TRBJ2-1, with unresolved D. Germline loops: CDR1 LNHDA, CDR2 SQIVND (reference sequence). The CDR3 contains 15 residues. The V end lost 3 bases, the J end lost 8 bases, and 17 bases lay between the germline ends. In nucleotides, the CDR3 is TGTGCCAGTAGTATTTCCGGGCTAGTGAGAGATGAGCAGTTCTTC. Amino acids: CASSISGLVRDEQFF.

This clone was seen a single time. The chain couples TRBV7-6 to TRBJ1-3; D may be TRBD1 (5 bases). With 1 base removed from V and 0 bases from J, the gap between germline ends came to 10 bases. CDR1 is SGHVS and CDR2 is FNYEAQ in the germline V gene. The CDR3 is made up of 16 amino acids. The CDR3 is CASSLEVGRSGNTIYF. The CDR3 bases are TGTGCCAGCAGCTTAGAGGTGGGACGCTCTGGAAACACCATATATTTT.

The rearrangement links TRBV7-9 to TRBJ1-1, with D perhaps TRBD1 (6 bases). Germline lookup yields CDR1 SEHNR and CDR2 FQNEAQ (reference sequence). The CDR3 loop spans 13 amino acids. Between the trimmed V and J ends, which lost 5 bases and 7 bases, there was a span of 14 bases. The CDR3 nucleotides are TGTGCCAGCAGCCCGCAGGGACATTATGAAGCTTTCTTT. Translating it yields CASSPQGHYEAFF.

V gene TRBV19 combines with J gene TRBJ2-7, with 10 positions matching TRBD1. Germline V gene data show CDR1 as LNHDA and CDR2 as SQIVND (reference sequence). CDR3 length: 15 amino acids. The junction had 6 bases not matched to a gene; V was cut back by 6 bases and J by 1 base. In DNA, the CDR3 is TGTGCCAGTAGCCTTGGACAGGGGGTTTCCTACGAGCAGTACTTC. It encodes CASSLGQGVSYEQYF.

The chain uses TRBV18 and TRBJ2-3; the D gene is possibly TRBD2 (5 bases). With 4 bases removed from V and 0 bases from J, the gap between germline ends came to 11 bases. Germline V gene lookup returns CDR1 KGHSH and CDR2 LQKENI. This CDR3 is built from 15 residues. The CDR3 coding sequence is TGTGCCAGCTCACGTAGTAGCGAAAGCACAGATACGCAGTATTTT. This codes for CASSRSSESTDTQYF.

This clone appeared once. This rearrangement joins TRBV30 to TRBJ2-7; possible D gene TRBD2, 7 bases. The CDR3 sequence is 13 residues long. Germline assignment: CDR1 GTSNPN and CDR2 SVGIG (reference sequence). Between the trimmed V and J ends, which lost 3 bases and 2 bases, there was a span of 11 bases. The CDR3 sequence is CAWRRGGTYEQYF. The DNA of the CDR3 is TGTGCCTGGAGGAGGGGGGGCACCTACGAGCAGTACTTC.

The V call is TRBV10-3, the J call TRBJ2-1, with 8 bases matching TRBD2. J gave up 6 bases and V 11 bases, and 12 bases lay outside the gene matches. Per germline, CDR1 ENHRY and CDR2 SYGVKD. The CDR3 length is 14 residues. The CDR3 nucleotides are TGTGCCGCCACCGGGACTAGTAGGACCAATGAGCAGTTCTTC. Protein sequence: CAATGTSRTNEQFF.

V gene TRBV14 combines with J gene TRBJ1-3, with a possible D match to TRBD1 (6 bases). Trimming pared 0 bases from V and 2 bases from J, leaving 14 bases between. Germline values: CDR1 SGHDN, CDR2 FVKESK. The CDR3 loop spans 17 amino acids. The CDR3 nucleotides read TGTGCCAGCAGCCAAGAGGGGACGGCAGGGGCTGGAAACACCATATATTTT. Its translation: CASSQEGTAGAGNTIYF.

J is TRBJ1-3 and V is TRBV18, with a weak D call TRBD1 (6 bases). Germline V gene lookup returns CDR1 KGHSH and CDR2 LQKENI. The CDR3 length is 16 residues. V was clipped by 2 bases and J by 2 bases, with 13 bases between them. CDR3 sequence (DNA): TGTGCCAGCTCACCATCGACAGGTCTAGCTGGAAACACCATATATTTT. It yields the protein CASSPSTGLAGNTIYF.

V gene TRBV6-5 combines with J gene TRBJ2-7, with 9 bases matching TRBD1. V lost 10 bases, J lost 5 bases, and 6 bases stayed unmatched. The CDR3 runs 12 residues. CDR1 is MNHEY, CDR2 SVGAGI, per germline. CDR3 nucleotide sequence: TGTGCCACTCACAGGGGGCTGGACGAGCAGTACTTC. Protein: CATHRGLDEQYF.

The V call is TRBV7-2, the J call TRBJ1-2, with D unresolved. The CDR3 is 11 amino acids. Germline-derived CDR1 and CDR2 are SGHTA and FQGNSA. With 5 bases removed from V and 13 bases from J, the gap between germline ends came to 14 bases. As DNA, the CDR3 is TGTGCCAGCAGCCCCGACACGGCGGGCACCTTC. It specifies CASSPDTAGTF.

The V call is TRBV13, the J call TRBJ1-1; a possible D gene is TRBD1 (6 bases). With 5 bases removed from V and 0 bases from J, the gap between germline ends came to 10 bases. Germline CDR1 is PRHDT and CDR2 is FYEKMQ (reference sequence). The CDR3 contains 14 residues. This chain's CDR3 is CASSVQGMNTEAFF. The CDR3 bases are TGTGCCAGCAGCGTCCAGGGGATGAACACTGAAGCTTTCTTT.

The V gene is TRBV19, the J gene TRBJ1-1; D gene uncertain. CDR3 size: 13 residues. V was cut by 3 bases and J by 8 bases, with 13 bases left in between. Germline loops: CDR1 LNHDA, CDR2 SQIVND (reference sequence). This CDR3 reads CASSILGIDEAFF. CDR3 nucleotides: TGTGCCAGTAGTATCTTAGGCATTGACGAAGCTTTCTTT.

The rearrangement joins TRBV2 to TRBJ1-1; TRBD1 agrees at 7 bases. V trimming: 8 bases; J trimming: 2 bases; junction bases outside the gene matches: 11. CDR1 is SNHLY, CDR2 FYNNEI, per germline. CDR3 length: 15 amino acids. CDR3 in amino acids: CASENRGTENTEAFF. Here the CDR3 DNA reads TGTGCCAGCGAAAATAGAGGGACAGAAAACACTGAAGCTTTCTTT.